This is a list of T cell receptor beta chains from one sample in a study of control samples from healthy donors and cancer patients. The assay was immunoSEQ multiplex PCR, and TCRdb's table has in-frame clones only and misses some. Among 90,000 or so clones listed, around 85% were seen once. The sequenced sample was PBMCs. The receptors were gathered from a man aged 65 to 85 with lung cancer. Each CDR3 is given with its conserved first and last residue. Each record gives: D gene, V gene, J gene, clone size, CDR3 DNA, CDR3 protein. The D gene is left open where the match is weak. Size values are once, few and many counts, or a class for expanded clones, and some rows have none.

-	TRBV3-1/TRBV3-2	TRBJ2-1	-	TGTGCCAGCAGCCAAGATGTTGGGGGTAGGAGGAATGAGCAGTTCTTC	CASSQDVGGRRNEQFF
-	TRBV5-5	TRBJ1-4	-	TGTGCCAGCAGCTTAGTGTCCCTGGGGGAAAAACTGTTTTTT	CASSLVSLGEKLFF
-	TRBV18	TRBJ2-7	-	TGTGCCAGCTCTCTGGATTGGACAGCTACCTACGAGCAGTACTTC	CASSLDWTATYEQYF
-	TRBV7-9	TRBJ2-3	-	TGTGCCAGCAGCTTAGAGGGCCTAGGTACAGATACGCAGTATTTT	CASSLEGLGTDTQYF
TRBD1	TRBV29-1	TRBJ1-4	-	TGCAGCGTCGCCGACAGGGCCTCTAATGAAAAACTGTTTTTT	CSVADRASNEKLFF
-	TRBV28	TRBJ1-3	-	TGTGCCAGCAGTTCCGGATTGGGAGCACTTGGAAACACCATATATTTT	CASSSGLGALGNTIYF
-	TRBV7-9	TRBJ2-2	-	TGTGCCAGCAGCTTAGCCTGGACAGTTGCCGGGGAGCTGTTTTTT	CASSLAWTVAGELFF
-	TRBV6-5	TRBJ2-1	-	TGTGCCAGCAGTTACTCGCGGCTGGATGAGCAGTTCTTC	CASSYSRLDEQFF
TRBD1	TRBV5-1	TRBJ2-1	-	TGCGCCAGCAGCTTTACGACAGGGCACAATGAGCAGTTCTTC	CASSFTTGHNEQFF
-	TRBV4-1	TRBJ1-2	-	TGCGCCAGCAGCCTTCGGACAGCCACCGACTACACCTTC	CASSLRTATDYTF
-	TRBV5-5	TRBJ2-2	-	TGTGCCAGCAGCTTGGGAGGCAGGGGGAGGCGGGAGCTGTTTTTT	CASSLGGRGRRELFF
-	TRBV4-1	TRBJ2-7	-	TGCGCCAGCAGCCAAGTCAAGGACGGGGTCTACGAGCAGTACTTC	CASSQVKDGVYEQYF
-	TRBV9	TRBJ2-3	few	TGTGCCAGCAGCGTAGGGAGCGGTCTGAGGGATACGCAGTATTTT	CASSVGSGLRDTQYF
TRBD2	TRBV29-1	TRBJ2-1	few	TGCAGCGTTGAGAGACTAGCGGGGAACAATGAGCAGTTCTTC	CSVERLAGNNEQFF
TRBD1	TRBV27	TRBJ1-2	-	TGTGCCAGCAGTTTAAGGGGAGGACAGGGGAGGCATGGCTACACCTTC	CASSLRGGQGRHGYTF
TRBD2	TRBV5-4	TRBJ2-3	-	TGTGCCAGCAGCTCGGGACTAGCGAACACAGATACGCAGTATTTT	CASSSGLANTDTQYF
-	TRBV2	TRBJ1-2	-	TGTGCCAGCAGACCTGGGACATTAGAAGGCTACACCTTC	CASRPGTLEGYTF
TRBD1	TRBV11-3	TRBJ1-4	few	TGTGCCAGCAGCGCCCTCGACAGGGAAACTAATGAAAAACTGTTTTTT	CASSALDRETNEKLFF
TRBD1	TRBV3-1/TRBV3-2	TRBJ2-2	-	TGTGCCAGCAGTCAAGTTTTCGGACAGGGTAACACCGGGGAGCTGTTTTTT	CASSQVFGQGNTGELFF
TRBD1	TRBV28	TRBJ1-2	-	TGTGCCAGCAGTACCGGGACAGTGAACAGGAGTGGCTACACCTTC	CASSTGTVNRSGYTF
-	TRBV3-1/TRBV3-2	TRBJ2-7	-	TGTGCCAGCAGCCAAAAGGCCGGGACTGCCATCTACGAGCAGTACTTC	CASSQKAGTAIYEQYF
-	TRBV6-5	TRBJ2-7	-	TGTGCCACTCCAGGGGACCGTTCTTGGGAGCAGTACTTC	CATPGDRSWEQYF
-	TRBV27	TRBJ2-1	-	TGTGCCAGCAGTTTGGGCAGGGTGAGCAATGAGCAGTTCTTC	CASSLGRVSNEQFF
-	TRBV6-5	TRBJ1-1	-	TGTGCCAGCAGCTCCCGGACATGGTCTGAAGCTTTCTTT	CASSSRTWSEAFF
-	TRBV7-9	TRBJ2-4	-	TGTGCCAGCAGCACCTGGAAGGGGTTAGCCAAAAACATTCAGTACTTC	CASSTWKGLAKNIQYF
-	TRBV6-2/TRBV6-3	TRBJ1-5	-	TGTGCCAGCAGTTACTCCAGTAGACAGTATAGCAATCAGCCCCAGCATTTT	CASSYSSRQYSNQPQHF
-	TRBV30	TRBJ2-7	once	TGTGCCTGGAGTGTATTTGGGGGGACTGCCTACGAGCAGTACTTC	CAWSVFGGTAYEQYF
-	TRBV7-9	TRBJ2-5	-	TGTGCCAGCAGCTTAGGGGGGGCGGTGTCGGAGACCCAGTACTTC	CASSLGGAVSETQYF
-	TRBV18	TRBJ1-1	-	TGTGCCAGCTCACTGGGGGGGAACACTGAAGCTTTCTTT	CASSLGGNTEAFF